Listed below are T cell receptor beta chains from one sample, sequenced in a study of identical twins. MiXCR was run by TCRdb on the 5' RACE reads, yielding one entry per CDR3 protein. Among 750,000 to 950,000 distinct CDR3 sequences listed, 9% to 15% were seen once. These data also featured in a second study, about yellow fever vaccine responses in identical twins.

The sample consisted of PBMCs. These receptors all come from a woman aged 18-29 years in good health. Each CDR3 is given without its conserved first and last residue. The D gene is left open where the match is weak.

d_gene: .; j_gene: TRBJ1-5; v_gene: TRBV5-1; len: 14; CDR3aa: ASSQWTVRIHQPQH
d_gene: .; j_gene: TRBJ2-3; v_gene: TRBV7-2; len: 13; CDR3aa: ASSPSGARTDTQY
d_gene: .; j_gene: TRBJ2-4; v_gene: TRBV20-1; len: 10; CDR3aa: SATLRGVIQY
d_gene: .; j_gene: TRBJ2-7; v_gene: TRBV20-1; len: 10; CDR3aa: SATDGSYEQY
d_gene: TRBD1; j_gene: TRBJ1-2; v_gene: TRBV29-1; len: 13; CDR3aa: SVHDRGGTNYGYT
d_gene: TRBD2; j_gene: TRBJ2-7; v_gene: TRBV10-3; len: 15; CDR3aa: ATTSPSGSHSRYEQY
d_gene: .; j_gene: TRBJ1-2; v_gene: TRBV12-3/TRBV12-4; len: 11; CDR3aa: ASSTSPNYGYT
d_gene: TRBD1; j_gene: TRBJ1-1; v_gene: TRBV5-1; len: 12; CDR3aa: ASSRKDRGNEAF
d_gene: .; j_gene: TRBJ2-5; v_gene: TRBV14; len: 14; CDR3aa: ASSQGSRPDAETQY
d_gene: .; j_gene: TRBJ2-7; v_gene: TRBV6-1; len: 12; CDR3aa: ASNSGQSNYEQY
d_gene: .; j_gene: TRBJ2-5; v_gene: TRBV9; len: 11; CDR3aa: ASNPGGRETQY
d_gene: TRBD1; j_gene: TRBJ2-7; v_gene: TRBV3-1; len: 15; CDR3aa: ASSQEVIRGKSYEQY
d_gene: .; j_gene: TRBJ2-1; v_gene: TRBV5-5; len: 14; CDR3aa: ASSLGRSNQYNEQF
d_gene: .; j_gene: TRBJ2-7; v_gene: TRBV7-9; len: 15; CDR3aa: ASSLAAGTPLSYEQY
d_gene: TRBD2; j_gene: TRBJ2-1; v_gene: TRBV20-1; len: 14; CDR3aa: SARVFTSGSSSEQF
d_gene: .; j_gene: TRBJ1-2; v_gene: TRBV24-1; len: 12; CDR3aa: ATSDFSQNYGYT
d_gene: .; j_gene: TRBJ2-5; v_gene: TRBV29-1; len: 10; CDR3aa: SVRAGIETQY
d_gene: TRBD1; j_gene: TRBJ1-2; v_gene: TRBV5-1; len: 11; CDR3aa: ASSQTGPYGYT
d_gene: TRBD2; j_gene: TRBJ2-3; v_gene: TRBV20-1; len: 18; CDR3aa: SASPYGLAGGPSSTDTQY
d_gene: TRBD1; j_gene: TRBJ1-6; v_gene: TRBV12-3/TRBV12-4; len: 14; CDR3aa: ASKNRDSGVNSPLH
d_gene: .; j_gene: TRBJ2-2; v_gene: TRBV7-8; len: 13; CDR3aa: ASSLPGVNTGELF
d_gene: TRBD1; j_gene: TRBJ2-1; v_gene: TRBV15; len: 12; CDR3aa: TTSGRTGYNEQF
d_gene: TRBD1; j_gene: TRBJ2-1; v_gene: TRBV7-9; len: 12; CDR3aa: ASSLGTGGLGQF
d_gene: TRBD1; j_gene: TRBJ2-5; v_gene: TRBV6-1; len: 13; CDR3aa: ASRPTGTEGETQY
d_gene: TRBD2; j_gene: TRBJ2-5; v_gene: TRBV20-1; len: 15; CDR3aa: SARLAGGVDAQETQY
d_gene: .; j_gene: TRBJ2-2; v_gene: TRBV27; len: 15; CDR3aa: ASSLGPGTENTGELF
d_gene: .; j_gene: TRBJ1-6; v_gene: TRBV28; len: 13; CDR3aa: ASSLKVPYNSPLH
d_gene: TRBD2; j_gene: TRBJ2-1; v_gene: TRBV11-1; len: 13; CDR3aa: ASYPGLAGPTEQF
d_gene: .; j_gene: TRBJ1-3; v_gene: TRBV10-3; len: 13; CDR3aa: AISESPGSGNTIY
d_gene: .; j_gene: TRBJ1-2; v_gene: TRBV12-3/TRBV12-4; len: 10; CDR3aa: ASSYHSYGYT
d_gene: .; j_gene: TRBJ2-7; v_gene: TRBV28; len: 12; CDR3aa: ASSLRQHSYEQY
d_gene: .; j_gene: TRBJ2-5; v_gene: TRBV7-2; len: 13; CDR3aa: ASSLTPGAEETQY
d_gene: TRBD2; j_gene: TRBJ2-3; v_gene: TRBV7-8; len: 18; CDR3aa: ASSQIGLAGVVGLADTQY
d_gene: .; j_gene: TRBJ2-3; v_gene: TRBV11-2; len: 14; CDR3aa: ASSLSIGPSTDTQY
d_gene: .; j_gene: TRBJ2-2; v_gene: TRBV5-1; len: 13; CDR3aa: ASSLDQTRTGELF
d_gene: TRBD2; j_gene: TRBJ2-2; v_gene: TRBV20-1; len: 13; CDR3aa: GGTSGNRVEGELF